This T cell receptor beta chain derives from a study of blood T cell repertoires in COVID-19. Study context: There were acute and convalescent COVID-19 samples, and they came from the United States, Italy and Spain. PBMCs, B-cell-depleted T cells, or T cells provided the cDNA or gDNA that made up the material.

Original analysis: Reference gene primer amplification yielded estimated nucleated cell counts. Clones were read by immunoSEQ multiplex PCR, and TCRdb kept only the in-frame ones, dropping some. V, J and clone size are those of that table, while D and trimming were read from the DNA. This table holds some 70,000 clones, roughly 91% found once. Germline CDR1 and CDR2: MGHRA and YSYEKL. This CDR3 is 16 amino acids long. Trimming shortened V by 0 bases and J by 0 bases, and 6 bases separated the two germline ends. The Seattle patients joined while their infection was active and were tracked longitudinally afterward.

The TCR originated in a middle-aged man with COVID-19, enrolled during active disease. Sample: peripheral blood. The chain couples TRBV4-1 to TRBJ1-6; D uncertain. This CDR3 is CASSQDRSSYNSPLHF. The CDR3, as DNA: TGCGCCAGCAGCCAAGATAGGAGCTCCTATAATTCACCCCTCCACTTT.